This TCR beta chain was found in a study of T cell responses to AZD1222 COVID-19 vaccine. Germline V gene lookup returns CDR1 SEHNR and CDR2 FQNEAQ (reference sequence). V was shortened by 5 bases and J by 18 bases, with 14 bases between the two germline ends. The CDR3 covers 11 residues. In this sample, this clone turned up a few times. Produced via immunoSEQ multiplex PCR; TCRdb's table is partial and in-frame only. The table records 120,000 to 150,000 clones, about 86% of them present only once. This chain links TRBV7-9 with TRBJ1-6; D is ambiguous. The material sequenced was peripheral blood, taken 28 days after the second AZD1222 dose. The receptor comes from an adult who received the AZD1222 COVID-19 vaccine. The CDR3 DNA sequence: TGTGCCAGCAGCCCCTTAGATAGTCCCCACTTT. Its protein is CASSPLDSPHF.